The present entry profiles one T cell receptor (beta chain) with its context. Trimming cost V 3 bases and J 5 bases, with 19 bases left between them. The CDR3 is made up of 16 amino acids. This entry belongs to a study of T-cell memory formation after mild COVID-19. TCRdb itself ran the 5' RACE reads through MiXCR, one entry per CDR3 protein. The sample has about 170,000 distinct CDR3 sequences, 10% to 15% seen once. The source of this sequence is a man aged 18 to 29 who had mild COVID-19 (a few samples of this study predate the infection). Cell type and time point are not known. The sequenced material came from PBMCs or a T cell subset sorted from them (not recorded which). The rearrangement links TRBV12-3 or TRBV12-4 to TRBJ2-5; possible D gene TRBD2, 6 bases. The CDR3, as DNA: TGTGCCAGCAGTTTTAATTCCCAGCGGGCAAGGGAGACCCAGTACTTC. Translation: CASSFNSQRARETQYF.